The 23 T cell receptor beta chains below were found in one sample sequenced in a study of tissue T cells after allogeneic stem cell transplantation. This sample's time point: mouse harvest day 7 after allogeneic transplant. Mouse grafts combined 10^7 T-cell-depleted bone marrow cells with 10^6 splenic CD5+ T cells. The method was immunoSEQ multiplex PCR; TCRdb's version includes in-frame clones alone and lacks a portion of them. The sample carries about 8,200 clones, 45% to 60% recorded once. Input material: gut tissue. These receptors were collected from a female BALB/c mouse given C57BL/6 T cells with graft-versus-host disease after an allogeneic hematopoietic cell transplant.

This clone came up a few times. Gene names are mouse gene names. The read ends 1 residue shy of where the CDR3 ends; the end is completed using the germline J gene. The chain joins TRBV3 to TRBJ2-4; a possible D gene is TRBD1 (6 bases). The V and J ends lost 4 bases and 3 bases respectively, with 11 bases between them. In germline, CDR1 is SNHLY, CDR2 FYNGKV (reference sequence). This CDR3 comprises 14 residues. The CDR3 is CASSSQGGQNTLYF. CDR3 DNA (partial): TGTGCCAGCAGCTCACAGGGCGGACAAAACACCTTGTAC.

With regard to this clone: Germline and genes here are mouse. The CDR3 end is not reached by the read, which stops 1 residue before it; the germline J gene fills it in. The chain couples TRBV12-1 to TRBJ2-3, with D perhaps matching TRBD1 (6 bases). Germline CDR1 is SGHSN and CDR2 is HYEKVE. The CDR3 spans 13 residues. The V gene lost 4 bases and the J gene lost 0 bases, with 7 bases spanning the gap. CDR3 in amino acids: CASSGQSAETLYF. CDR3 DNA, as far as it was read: TGTGCCAGCTCGGGACAAAGTGCAGAAACGCTGTAT.

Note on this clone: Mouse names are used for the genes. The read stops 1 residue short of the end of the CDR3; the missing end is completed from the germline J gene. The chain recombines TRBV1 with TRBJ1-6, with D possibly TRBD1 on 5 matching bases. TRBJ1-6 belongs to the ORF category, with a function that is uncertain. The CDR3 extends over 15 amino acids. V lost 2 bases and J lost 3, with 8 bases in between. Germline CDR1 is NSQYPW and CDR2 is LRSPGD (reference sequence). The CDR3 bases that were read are TGCACCTGCAGTGCACTCGGGGGCTATAATTCGCCCCTCTAC. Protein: CTCSALGGYNSPLY. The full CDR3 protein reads CTCSALGGYNSPLYF.

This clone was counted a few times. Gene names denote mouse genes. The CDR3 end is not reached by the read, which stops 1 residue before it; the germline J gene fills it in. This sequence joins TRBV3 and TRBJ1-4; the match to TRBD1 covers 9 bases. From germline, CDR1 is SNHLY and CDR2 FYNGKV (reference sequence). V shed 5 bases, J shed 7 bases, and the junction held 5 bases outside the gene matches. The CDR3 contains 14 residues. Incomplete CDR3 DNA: TGTGCCAGCAGCCGTGGGACAGGGTTCGAAAGATTATTT. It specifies CASSRGTGFERLF. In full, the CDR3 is CASSRGTGFERLFF.

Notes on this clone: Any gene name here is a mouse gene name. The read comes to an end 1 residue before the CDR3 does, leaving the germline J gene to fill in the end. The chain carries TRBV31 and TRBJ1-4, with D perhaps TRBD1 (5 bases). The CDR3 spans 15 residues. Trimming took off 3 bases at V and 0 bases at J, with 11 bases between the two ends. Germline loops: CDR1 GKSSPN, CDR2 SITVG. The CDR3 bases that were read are TGTGCCTGGAGCACCAGACAGTTTTCCAACGAAAGATTATTT. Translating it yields CAWSTRQFSNERLF. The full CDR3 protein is CAWSTRQFSNERLFF.

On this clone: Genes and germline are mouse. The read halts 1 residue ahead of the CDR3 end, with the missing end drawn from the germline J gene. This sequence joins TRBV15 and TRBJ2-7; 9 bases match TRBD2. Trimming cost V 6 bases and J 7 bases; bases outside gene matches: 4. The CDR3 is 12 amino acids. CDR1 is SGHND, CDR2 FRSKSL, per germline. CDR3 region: CASSPGGVEQYF. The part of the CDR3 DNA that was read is TGTGCCAGCAGCCCTGGGGGGGTGGAACAGTAC.

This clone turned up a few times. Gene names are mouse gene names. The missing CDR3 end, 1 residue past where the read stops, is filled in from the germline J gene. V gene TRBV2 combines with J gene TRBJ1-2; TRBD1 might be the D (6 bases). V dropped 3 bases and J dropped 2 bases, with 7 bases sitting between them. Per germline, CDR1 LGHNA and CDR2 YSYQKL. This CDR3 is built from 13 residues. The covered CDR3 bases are TGTGCCAGCAGCCACGGACAGAACTCCGACTACACC. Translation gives CASSHGQNSDYT. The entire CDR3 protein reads CASSHGQNSDYTF.

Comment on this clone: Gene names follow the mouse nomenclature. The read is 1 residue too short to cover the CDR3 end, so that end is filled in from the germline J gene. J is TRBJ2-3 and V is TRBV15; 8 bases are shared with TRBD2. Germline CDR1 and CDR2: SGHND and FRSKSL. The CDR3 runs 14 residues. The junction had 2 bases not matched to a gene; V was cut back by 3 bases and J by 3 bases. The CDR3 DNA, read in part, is TGTGCCAGCAGTTTGGGGGGGGCCGCAGAAACGCTGTAT. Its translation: CASSLGGAAETLY. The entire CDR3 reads CASSLGGAAETLYF.

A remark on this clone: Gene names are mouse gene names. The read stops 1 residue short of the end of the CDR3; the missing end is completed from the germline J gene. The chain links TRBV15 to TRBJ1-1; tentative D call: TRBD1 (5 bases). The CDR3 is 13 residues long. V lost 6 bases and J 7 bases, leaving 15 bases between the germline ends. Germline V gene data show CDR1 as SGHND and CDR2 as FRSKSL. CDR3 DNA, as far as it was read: TGTGCCAGCAGCGCCTCGGGGACGGTAGAAGTCTTC. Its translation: CASSASGTVEVF. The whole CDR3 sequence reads CASSASGTVEVFF.

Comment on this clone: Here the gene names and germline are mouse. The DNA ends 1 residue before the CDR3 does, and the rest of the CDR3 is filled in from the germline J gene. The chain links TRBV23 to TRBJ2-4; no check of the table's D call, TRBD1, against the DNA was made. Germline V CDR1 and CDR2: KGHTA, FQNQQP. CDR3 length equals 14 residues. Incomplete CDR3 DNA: TGCTCCAGCAGTCAATCACAGGGGGCGAACACCTTGTAC. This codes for CSSSQSQGANTLY. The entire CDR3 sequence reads CSSSQSQGANTLYF.

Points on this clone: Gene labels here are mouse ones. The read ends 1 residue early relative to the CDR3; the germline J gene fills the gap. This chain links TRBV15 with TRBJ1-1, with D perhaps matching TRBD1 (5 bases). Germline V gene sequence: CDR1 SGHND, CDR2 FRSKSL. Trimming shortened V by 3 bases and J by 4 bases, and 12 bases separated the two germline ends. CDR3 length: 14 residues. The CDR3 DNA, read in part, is TGTGCCAGCAGTTTTAACGGGGCTGGCACAGAAGTCTTC. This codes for CASSFNGAGTEVF. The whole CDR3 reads CASSFNGAGTEVFF. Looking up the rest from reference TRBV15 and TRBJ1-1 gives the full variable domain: DAGVTQTPRHEVAEKGQTIILKCEPVSGHNDLFWYRQTKIQGLELLSYFRSKSLMEDGGAFKDRFKAEMLNSSFSTLKIQPTEPKDSAVYLCASSFNGAGTEVFFGKGTRLTVV.

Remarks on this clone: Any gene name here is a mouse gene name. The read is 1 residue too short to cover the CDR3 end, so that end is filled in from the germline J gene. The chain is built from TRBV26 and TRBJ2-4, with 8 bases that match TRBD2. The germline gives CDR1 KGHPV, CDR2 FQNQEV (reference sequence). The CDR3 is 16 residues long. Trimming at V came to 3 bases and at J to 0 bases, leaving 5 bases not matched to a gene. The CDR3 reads CASSLHWGPSQNTLYF. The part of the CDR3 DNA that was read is TGTGCCAGCAGTCTTCACTGGGGGCCTAGTCAAAACACCTTGTAC.

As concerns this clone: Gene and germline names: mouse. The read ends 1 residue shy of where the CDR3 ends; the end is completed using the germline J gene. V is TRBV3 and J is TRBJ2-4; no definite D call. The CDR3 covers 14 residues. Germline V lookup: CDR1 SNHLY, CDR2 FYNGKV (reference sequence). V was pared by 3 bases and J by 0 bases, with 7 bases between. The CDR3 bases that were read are TGTGCCAGCAGCTTCCGGTCTAGTCAAAACACCTTGTAC. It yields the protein CASSFRSSQNTLY. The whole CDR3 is CASSFRSSQNTLYF. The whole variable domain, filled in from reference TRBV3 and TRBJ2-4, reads GPKVLQIPSHQIIDMGQMVTLNCDPVSNHLYFYWYKQILGQQMEFLVNFYNGKVMEKSKLFKDQFSVERPDGSYFTLKIQPTALEDSAVYFCASSFRSSQNTLYFGAGTRLSVL.

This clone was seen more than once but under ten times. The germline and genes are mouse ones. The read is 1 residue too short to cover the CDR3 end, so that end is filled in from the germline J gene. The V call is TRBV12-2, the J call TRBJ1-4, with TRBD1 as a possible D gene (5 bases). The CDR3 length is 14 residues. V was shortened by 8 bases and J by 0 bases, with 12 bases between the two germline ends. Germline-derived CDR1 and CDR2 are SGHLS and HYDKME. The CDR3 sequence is CATRQIFSNERLFF. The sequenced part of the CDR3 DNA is TGTGCCACCAGACAGATTTTTTCCAACGAAAGATTATTT.

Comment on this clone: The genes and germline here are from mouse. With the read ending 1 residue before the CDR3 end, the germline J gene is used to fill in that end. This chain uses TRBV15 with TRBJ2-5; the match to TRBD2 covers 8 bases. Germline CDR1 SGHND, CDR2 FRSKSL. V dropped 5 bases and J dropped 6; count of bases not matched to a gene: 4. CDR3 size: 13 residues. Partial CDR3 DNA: TGTGCCAGCAGTCGGACTGGGTCGGACACCCAGTAC. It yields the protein CASSRTGSDTQY. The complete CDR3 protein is CASSRTGSDTQYF.

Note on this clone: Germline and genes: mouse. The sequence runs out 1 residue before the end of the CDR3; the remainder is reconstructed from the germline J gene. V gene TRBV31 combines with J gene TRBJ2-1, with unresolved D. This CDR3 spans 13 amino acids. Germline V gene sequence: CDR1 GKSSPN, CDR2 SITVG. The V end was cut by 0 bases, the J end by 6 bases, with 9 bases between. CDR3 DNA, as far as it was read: TGTGCCTGGAGTCTAGGCAGGATTGCTGAGCAGTTC. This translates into CAWSLGRIAEQF. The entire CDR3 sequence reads CAWSLGRIAEQFF.

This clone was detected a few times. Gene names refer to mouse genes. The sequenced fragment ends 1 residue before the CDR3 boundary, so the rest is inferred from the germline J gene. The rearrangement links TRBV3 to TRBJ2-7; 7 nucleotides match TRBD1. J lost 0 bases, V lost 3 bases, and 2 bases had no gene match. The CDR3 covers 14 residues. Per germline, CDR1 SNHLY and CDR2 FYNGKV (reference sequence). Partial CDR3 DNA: TGTGCCAGCAGCTTGGGACAGAGCTCCTATGAACAGTAC. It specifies CASSLGQSSYEQY. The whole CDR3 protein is CASSLGQSSYEQYF.

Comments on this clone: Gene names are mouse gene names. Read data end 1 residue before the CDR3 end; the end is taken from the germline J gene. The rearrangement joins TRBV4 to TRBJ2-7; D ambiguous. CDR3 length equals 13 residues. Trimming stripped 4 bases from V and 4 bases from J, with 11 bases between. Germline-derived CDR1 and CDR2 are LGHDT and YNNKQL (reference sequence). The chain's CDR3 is CASSLAPEYEQYF. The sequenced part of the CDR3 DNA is TGTGCCAGCAGCTTAGCCCCGGAATATGAACAGTAC.

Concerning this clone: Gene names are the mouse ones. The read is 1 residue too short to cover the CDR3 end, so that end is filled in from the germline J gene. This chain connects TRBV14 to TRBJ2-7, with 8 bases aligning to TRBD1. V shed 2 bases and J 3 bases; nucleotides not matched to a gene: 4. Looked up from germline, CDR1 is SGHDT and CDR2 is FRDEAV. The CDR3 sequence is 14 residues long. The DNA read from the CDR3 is TGTGCCAGCAGTTTAAGGACAGGGCTCTATGAACAGTAC. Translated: CASSLRTGLYEQY. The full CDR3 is CASSLRTGLYEQYF.

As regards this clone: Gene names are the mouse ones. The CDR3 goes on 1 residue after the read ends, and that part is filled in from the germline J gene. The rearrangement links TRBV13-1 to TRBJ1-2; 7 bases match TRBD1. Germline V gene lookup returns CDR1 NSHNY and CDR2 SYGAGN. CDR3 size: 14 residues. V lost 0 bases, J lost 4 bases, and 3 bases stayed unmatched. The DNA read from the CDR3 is TGTGCCAGCAGTGATGTCGCAGGGGGCTCCGACTACACC. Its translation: CASSDVAGGSDYT. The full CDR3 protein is CASSDVAGGSDYTF.

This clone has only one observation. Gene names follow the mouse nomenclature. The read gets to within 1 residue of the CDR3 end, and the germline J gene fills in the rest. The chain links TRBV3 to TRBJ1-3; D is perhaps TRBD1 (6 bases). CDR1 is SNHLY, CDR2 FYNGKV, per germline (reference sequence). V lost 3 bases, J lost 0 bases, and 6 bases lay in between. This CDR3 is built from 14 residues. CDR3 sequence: CASSFRGSGNTLYF. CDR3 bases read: TGTGCCAGCAGCTTCAGGGGTTCTGGAAATACGCTCTAT. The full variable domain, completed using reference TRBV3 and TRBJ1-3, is GPKVLQIPSHQIIDMGQMVTLNCDPVSNHLYFYWYKQILGQQMEFLVNFYNGKVMEKSKLFKDQFSVERPDGSYFTLKIQPTALEDSAVYFCASSFRGSGNTLYFGEGSRLIVV.

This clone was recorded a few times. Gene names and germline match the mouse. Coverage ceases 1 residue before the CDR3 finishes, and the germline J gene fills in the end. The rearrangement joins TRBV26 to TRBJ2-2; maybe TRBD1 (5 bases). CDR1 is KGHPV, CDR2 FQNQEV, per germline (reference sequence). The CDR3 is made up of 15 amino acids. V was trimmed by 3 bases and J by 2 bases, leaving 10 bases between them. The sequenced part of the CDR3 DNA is TGTGCCAGCAGTCTTACAGGAGTGAACACCGGGCAGCTCTAC. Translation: CASSLTGVNTGQLY. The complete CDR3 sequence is CASSLTGVNTGQLYF.

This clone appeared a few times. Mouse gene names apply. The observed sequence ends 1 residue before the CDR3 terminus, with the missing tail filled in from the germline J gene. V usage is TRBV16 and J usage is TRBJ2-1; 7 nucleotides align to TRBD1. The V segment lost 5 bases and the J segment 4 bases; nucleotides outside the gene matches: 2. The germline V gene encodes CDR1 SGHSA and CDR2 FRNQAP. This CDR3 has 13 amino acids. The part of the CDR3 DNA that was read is TGTGCAAGCAGCGCGGGACAGTATGCTGAGCAGTTC. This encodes CASSAGQYAEQF. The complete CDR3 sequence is CASSAGQYAEQFF.